A single sample gave rise to the 15 T cell receptor beta chains below, sequenced in a study of Ad26.COV2.S vaccination and SARS-CoV-2 variants. The treatment: some 19 received Ad26.COV2.S at low or high dose, single or two shots; five or six received placebo; per-sample allocation not given. Vaccine and placebo recipients were sampled on day 63 after the first injection. The protocol was immunoSEQ multiplex PCR, while the TCRdb copy is restricted to in-frame clones and leaves out a portion. Of roughly 320,000 clones listed, about 86% are singletons. This specimen consisted of peripheral blood, obtained in a trial of Ad26.COV2.S vaccine versus placebo. Receptor source: a person between 18 and 59 years old who received the Ad26.COV2.S COVID-19 vaccine or a placebo.

The rearrangement joins TRBV14 to TRBJ1-1, with D possibly TRBD1 on 5 matching bases. There are 18 residues in the CDR3. Trimming took off 4 bases at V and 3 bases at J, with 24 bases between the two ends. CDR1 is SGHDN and CDR2 is FVKESK in the germline V gene. The chain's CDR3 is CASSRDPRQEGRDTEAFF. In DNA form, the CDR3 reads TGTGCCAGCAGCCGGGACCCACGGCAGGAGGGGAGGGACACTGAAGCTTTCTTT.

The chain employs TRBV7-8 and TRBJ2-6; D unclear. Trimming removed 1 base from V and 0 bases from J, with 7 bases in between. The CDR3 is 16 residues long. Germline V gene sequence: CDR1 SGHVS, CDR2 FQNEAQ. DNA for the CDR3: TGTGCCAGCAGCTTAGGATTTAGCTCTGGGGCCAACGTCCTGACTTTC. It encodes CASSLGFSSGANVLTF.

This chain links TRBV5-1 with TRBJ1-2; TRBD1 agrees at 7 bases. V lost 2 bases and J lost 5; bases outside the gene matches: 12. Germline V gene sequence: CDR1 SGHRS, CDR2 YFSETQ. This CDR3 is 16 amino acids long. In DNA form, the CDR3 reads TGCGCCAGCAGCTTCGGAGACAGGGCAGCCTCTTATGGCTACACCTTC. It encodes CASSFGDRAASYGYTF.

This clone is a singleton in its sample. V gene TRBV4-1 combines with J gene TRBJ1-1, with unresolved D. CDR1 and CDR2 from the germline V gene are MGHRA and YSYEKL. Deletions cut 1 base from V and 6 bases from J, with 12 bases between. This CDR3 contains 14 residues. Written as DNA, the CDR3 is TGCGCCAGCAGCCAAGCAGTGGGTTCGCCTGAAGCTTTCTTT. Amino acid sequence: CASSQAVGSPEAFF.

The chain employs TRBV4-2 and TRBJ1-2; maybe TRBD1 (5 bases). Germline V gives CDR1 LGHNA, CDR2 YNFKEQ. The germline V and J ends were trimmed by 0 bases and 9 bases, with 14 bases remaining between them. The CDR3 extends over 14 amino acids. DNA of the CDR3: TGTGCCAGCAGCCAAGATGGGGATGGGGCCCGCTACACCTTC. Its protein product is CASSQDGDGARYTF.

The gene calls are TRBV30 and TRBJ2-2, with 10 positions matching TRBD1. The V and J ends lost 2 bases and 7 bases, in that order; junction bases with no gene match: 4. The CDR3 runs 14 residues. Germline V gene data show CDR1 as GTSNPN and CDR2 as SVGIG (reference sequence). Written as DNA, the CDR3 is TGTGCCTGGAGTCGGGACAGGGGCCTCGGGGAGCTGTTTTTT. Its protein product is CAWSRDRGLGELFF. The variable domain in full, with the rest retrieved from reference TRBV30 and TRBJ2-2, is SQTIHQWPATLVQPVGSPLSLECTVEGTSNPNLYWYRQAAGRGLQLLFYSVGIGQISSEVPQNLSASRPQDRQFILSSKKLLLSDSGFYLCAWSRDRGLGELFFGEGSRLTVL.

Only one count was recorded for this clone. The chain joins TRBV7-6 to TRBJ1-1; unclear D gene. The CDR3 has 13 residues. Trimming left V 5 bases short and J 0 bases short, with 7 bases between. Germline V gene data show CDR1 as SGHVS and CDR2 as FNYEAQ. CDR3 coding DNA: TGTGCCAGCAGCGTCACTATGAACACTGAAGCTTTCTTT. This translates into CASSVTMNTEAFF.

This chain links TRBV7-6 with TRBJ2-2, with a possible D match to TRBD2 (5 bases). Germline V gene data show CDR1 as SGHVS and CDR2 as FNYEAQ. The CDR3 extends over 16 amino acids. Trimming took off 5 bases at V and 0 bases at J, with 13 bases between the two ends. The CDR3 sequence is CASSQRGLSNTGELFF. Written as DNA, the CDR3 is TGTGCCAGCAGCCAGAGAGGGCTATCGAACACCGGGGAGCTGTTTTTT.

The chain carries TRBV30 and TRBJ1-3, with D possibly TRBD1 on 5 matching bases. V lost 4 bases and J 4 bases, leaving 14 bases between the germline ends. The germline V gene has CDR1 GTSNPN and CDR2 SVGIG (reference sequence). This CDR3 is 14 amino acids long. CDR3 DNA sequence: TGTGCCTGGACTGAGGGGCAGCCCGGAAACACCATATATTTT. This sequence encodes CAWTEGQPGNTIYF.

The chain has TRBV5-4 and TRBJ2-5; D is unresolved. This CDR3 spans 14 amino acids. V was cut by 3 bases and J by 1 base, with 10 bases left in between. The germline V gene encodes CDR1 SGHNT and CDR2 YYREEE (reference sequence). The CDR3, as DNA: TGTGCCAGCAGCTCCCCCGTGAGCCAAGAGACCCAGTACTTC. Translated: CASSSPVSQETQYF.

This clone was observed a few times. The chain uses TRBV11-3 and TRBJ2-5; unclear D gene. Trimming removed 1 base from V and 1 base from J, with 4 bases in between. Germline V CDR1 and CDR2: SGHNT, YENEEA. This CDR3 region has 13 residues. The DNA for the CDR3 is TGTGCCAGCAGCTTAGGGCCCCAAGAGACCCAGTACTTC. This sequence encodes CASSLGPQETQYF.

The rearrangement uses TRBV5-1 and TRBJ1-4, with a possible D match to TRBD1 (5 bases). Looked up from germline, CDR1 is SGHRS and CDR2 is YFSETQ. The CDR3 sequence is 14 residues long. With 4 bases removed from V and 8 bases from J, the gap between germline ends came to 15 bases. The DNA of the CDR3 is TGCGCCAGCAGCCCCCCCGGGGGTGGAGAAAAACTGTTTTTT. Translating it yields CASSPPGGGEKLFF.

Of note for this clone: Mismatch with germline at one junction end may stem from a read error. The chain couples TRBV30 to TRBJ1-1; D is ambiguous. CDR3 length equals 14 residues. CDR1 GTSNPN and CDR2 SVGIG come from the germline V gene (reference sequence). The CDR3 is CAWKDIKGNTEAFF. Here the CDR3 DNA reads TGTGCTTGGAAAGATATAAAGGGGAACACTGAAGCTTTCTTT.

V and J are TRBV7-2 and TRBJ2-7; D ambiguous. This CDR3 spans 17 amino acids. The germline CDR1 and CDR2 sequences are SGHTA and FQGNSA. Trimming shortened V by 0 bases and J by 0 bases, and 15 bases separated the two germline ends. CDR3 protein: CASSLARRTLSSYEQYF. The DNA for the CDR3 is TGTGCCAGCAGCTTAGCGCGTCGGACCCTGAGCTCCTACGAGCAGTACTTC.

V usage is TRBV2 and J usage is TRBJ2-1; possible D gene TRBD1, 6 bases. V dropped 8 bases and J dropped 3 bases, with 14 bases sitting between them. The germline V gene encodes CDR1 SNHLY and CDR2 FYNNEI. The CDR3 contains 14 residues. DNA of the CDR3: TGTGCCAGCCATACAGGGATAAGCTACAATGAGCAGTTCTTC. This codes for CASHTGISYNEQFF.